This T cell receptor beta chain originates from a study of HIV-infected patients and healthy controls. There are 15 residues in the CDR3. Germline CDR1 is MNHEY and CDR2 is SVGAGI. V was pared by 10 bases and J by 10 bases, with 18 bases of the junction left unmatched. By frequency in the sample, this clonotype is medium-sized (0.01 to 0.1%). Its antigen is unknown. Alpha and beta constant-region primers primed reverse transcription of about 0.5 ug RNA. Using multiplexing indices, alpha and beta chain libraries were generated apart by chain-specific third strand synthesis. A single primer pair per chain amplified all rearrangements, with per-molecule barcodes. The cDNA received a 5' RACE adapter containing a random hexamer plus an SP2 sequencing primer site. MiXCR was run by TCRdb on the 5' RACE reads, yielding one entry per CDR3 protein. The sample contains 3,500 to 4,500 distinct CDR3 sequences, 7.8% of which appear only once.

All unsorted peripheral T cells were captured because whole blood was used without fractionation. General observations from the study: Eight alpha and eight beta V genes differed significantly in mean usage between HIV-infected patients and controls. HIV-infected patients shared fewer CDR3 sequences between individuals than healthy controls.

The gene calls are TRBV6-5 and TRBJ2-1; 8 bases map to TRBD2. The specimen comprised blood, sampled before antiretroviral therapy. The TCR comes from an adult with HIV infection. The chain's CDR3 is CATSLRGGALYEQFF. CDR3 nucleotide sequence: TGTGCCACCTCACTACGGGGGGGGGCATTATACGAGCAGTTCTTC.